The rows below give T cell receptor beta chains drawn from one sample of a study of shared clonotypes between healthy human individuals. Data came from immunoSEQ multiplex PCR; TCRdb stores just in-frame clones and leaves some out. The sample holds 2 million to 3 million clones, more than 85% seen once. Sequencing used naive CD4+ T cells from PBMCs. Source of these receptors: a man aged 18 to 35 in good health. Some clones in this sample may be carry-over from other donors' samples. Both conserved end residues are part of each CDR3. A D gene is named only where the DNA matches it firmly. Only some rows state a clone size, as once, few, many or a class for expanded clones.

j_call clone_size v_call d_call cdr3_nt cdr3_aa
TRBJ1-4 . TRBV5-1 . TGCGCCAGCAGCTTGGCGAATGGGGGGTTGGATGAAAAACTGTTTTTT CASSLANGGLDEKLFF
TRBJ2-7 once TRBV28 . TGTGCCAGCAGTTTATCCCCCTCCGAGCAGTACTTC CASSLSPSEQYF
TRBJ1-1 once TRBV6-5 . TGTGCCAGCAGTGCCCCGGGTGTCGCTGAAGCTTTCTTT CASSAPGVAEAFF
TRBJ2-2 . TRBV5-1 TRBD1 TGCGCCAGCAGCTCGGGACAGGTGAACACCGGGGAGCTGTTTTTT CASSSGQVNTGELFF
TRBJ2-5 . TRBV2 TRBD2 TGTGCCAGCAATCGACTAGCGGGAGAGGAGACCCAGTACTTC CASNRLAGEETQYF
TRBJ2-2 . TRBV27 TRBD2 TGTGCCAGCAGTATTAGGACGATCCGGGGGGGAGTCGGGGAGCTGTTTTTT CASSIRTIRGGVGELFF
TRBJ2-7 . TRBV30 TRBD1 TGTGCCTGGAACGTCCGACAGGGGCAGGAGCAGTACTTC CAWNVRQGQEQYF
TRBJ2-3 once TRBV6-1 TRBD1 TGTGCCAGCAGTGGAGACAGGGGTCCAGATACGCAGTATTTT CASSGDRGPDTQYF
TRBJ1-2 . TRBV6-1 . TGTGCCAGCAGTAGCAGGGCAAACTATGGCTACACCTTC CASSSRANYGYTF
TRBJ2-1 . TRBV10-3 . TGTGCCATCAGTGAGTCGTTACAGGGGAGGATGCATGAGCAGTTCTTC CAISESLQGRMHEQFF
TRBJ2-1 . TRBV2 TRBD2 TGTGCCAGCTCTGGGGAGGGGGAGCAGTTCTTC CASSGEGEQFF
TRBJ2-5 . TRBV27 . TGTGCCAGCAGACGCCAAGAGACCCAGTACTTC CASRRQETQYF
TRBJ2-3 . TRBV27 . TGTGCCAGCAGTTTTTCCCATCGTCGGGATACGCAGTATTTT CASSFSHRRDTQYF
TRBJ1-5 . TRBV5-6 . TGTGCCAGCAGCTTGTGGACCCAGCCCCAGCATTTT CASSLWTQPQHF
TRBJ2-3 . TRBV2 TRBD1 TGTGCCAGCAGTTCCGGGACAGTGGCAGATACGCAGTATTTT CASSSGTVADTQYF
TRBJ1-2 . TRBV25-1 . TGTGCCAGCAGTGAGTACTGGATTAACTATGGCTACACCTTC CASSEYWINYGYTF
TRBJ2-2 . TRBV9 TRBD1 TGTGCCAGCAGCGTAGGGACAGGGGACGGGGAGCTGTTTTTT CASSVGTGDGELFF
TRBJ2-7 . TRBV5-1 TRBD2 TGCGCCAGCAGCTTGGTTAGCGGGAGACAATACGAGCAGTACTTC CASSLVSGRQYEQYF
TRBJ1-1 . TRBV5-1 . TGCGCCAGCAGCTTGGGACACCTTAGGACTGAAGCTTTCTTT CASSLGHLRTEAFF
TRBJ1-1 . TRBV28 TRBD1 TGTGCCAGCAGATACCTTACCGGACAGGGGGCAAACACTGAAGCTTTCTTT CASRYLTGQGANTEAFF
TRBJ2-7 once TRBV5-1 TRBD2 TGCGCCAGCAGCTCTGGCGCGACTAGCGGGAACTACGAGCAGTACTTC CASSSGATSGNYEQYF
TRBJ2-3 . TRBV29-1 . TGCAGCGTACGACTCATTAGCACAGATACGCAGTATTTT CSVRLISTDTQYF
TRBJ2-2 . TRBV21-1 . TGTGCCAGCAGCAAAGGGTCCGCGGAGGAGCTGTTTTTT CASSKGSAEELFF
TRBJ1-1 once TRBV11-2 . TGTGCCAGCAGCTTAGACTCCCCGAACACTGAAGCTTTCTTT CASSLDSPNTEAFF
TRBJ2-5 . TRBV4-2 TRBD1 TGTGCCAGCAGCCAAGCCGAGGGGGCTCAAGAGACCCAGTACTTC CASSQAEGAQETQYF
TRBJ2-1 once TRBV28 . TGTGCCAGCAGCCCGCGGGTGGTTGGAGAGCAGTTCTTC CASSPRVVGEQFF
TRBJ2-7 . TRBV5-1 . TGCGCCAGCAGCGGAGGTAGGACCTCCTACGAGCAGTACTTC CASSGGRTSYEQYF
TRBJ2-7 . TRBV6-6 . TGTGCCAGCACCCAGGATCTGATAAACGAGCAGTACTTC CASTQDLINEQYF